The following is a T cell receptor beta chain sequence with its context. Its target is unknown. The data were taken from a study of T cells expressing NK-cell markers. Findings of the study overall: Whether expanded NKG2C-expressing T cell clones recognize HCMV is unknown.

In germline, CDR1 is SGHRS, CDR2 YFSETQ. This CDR3 is built from 16 residues. TCRdb re-called the 5' RACE reads and shows each CDR3 protein once, DNA omitted. Its clone listing holds about 460,000 distinct CDR3 sequences. This receptor was taken from a woman aged 45-65 years in good health. V usage is TRBV5-1 and J usage is TRBJ2-5; TCRdb outputs TRBD2, but without DNA this stays unchecked. Sequencing was carried out using blood T cells: a sorted CD56 or NKG2C T cell subset, CD4+ or CD8+ T cells, or bulk PBMC T cells (not recorded which). The CDR3: CASSLSGGSVKETQYF. Filled out from reference TRBV5-1 and TRBJ2-5, the complete variable domain reads KAGVTQTPRYLIKTRGQQVTLSCSPISGHRSVSWYQQTPGQGLQFLFEYFSETQRNKGNFPGRFSGRQFSNSRSEMNVSTLELGDSALYLCASSLSGGSVKETQYFGPGTRLLVL.